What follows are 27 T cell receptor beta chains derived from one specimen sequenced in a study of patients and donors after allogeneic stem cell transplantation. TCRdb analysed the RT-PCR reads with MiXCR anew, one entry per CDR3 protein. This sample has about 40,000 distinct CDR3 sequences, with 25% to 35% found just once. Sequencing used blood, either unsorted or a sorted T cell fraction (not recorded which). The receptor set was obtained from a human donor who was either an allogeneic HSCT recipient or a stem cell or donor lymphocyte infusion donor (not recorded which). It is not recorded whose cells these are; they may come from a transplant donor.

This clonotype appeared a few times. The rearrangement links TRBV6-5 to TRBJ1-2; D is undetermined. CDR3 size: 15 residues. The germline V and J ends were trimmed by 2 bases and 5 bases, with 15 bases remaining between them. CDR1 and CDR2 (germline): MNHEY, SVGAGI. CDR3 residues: CASSYAASFGYGYTF. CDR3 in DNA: TGTGCCAGCAGTTACGCTGCCAGTTTCGGGTATGGCTACACCTTC.

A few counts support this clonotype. CDR3 protein: CASSLAGVETQYF. CDR3 in DNA: TGTGCCAGCAGCTTAGCGGGAGTAGAGACCCAGTACTTC. The chain combines TRBV7-9 with TRBJ2-5; perhaps TRBD2 as D (5 bases). The CDR3 sequence is 13 residues long. Germline V lookup: CDR1 SEHNR, CDR2 FQNEAQ (reference sequence). Trimming stripped 0 bases from V and 4 bases from J, with 6 bases between.

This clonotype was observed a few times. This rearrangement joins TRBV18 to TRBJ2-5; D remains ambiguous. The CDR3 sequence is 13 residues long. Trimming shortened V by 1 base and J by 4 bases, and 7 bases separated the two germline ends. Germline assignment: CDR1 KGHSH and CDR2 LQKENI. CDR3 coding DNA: TGTGCCAGCTCACCACGTATGCCAGAGACCCAGTACTTC. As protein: CASSPRMPETQYF.

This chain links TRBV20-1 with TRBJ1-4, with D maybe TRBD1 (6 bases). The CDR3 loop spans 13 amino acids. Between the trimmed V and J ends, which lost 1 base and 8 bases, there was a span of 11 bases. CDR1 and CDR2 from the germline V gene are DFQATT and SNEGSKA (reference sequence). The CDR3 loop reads CSARGRGGEKLFF. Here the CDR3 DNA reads TGCAGTGCTAGAGGGCGAGGGGGGGAAAAACTGTTTTTT.

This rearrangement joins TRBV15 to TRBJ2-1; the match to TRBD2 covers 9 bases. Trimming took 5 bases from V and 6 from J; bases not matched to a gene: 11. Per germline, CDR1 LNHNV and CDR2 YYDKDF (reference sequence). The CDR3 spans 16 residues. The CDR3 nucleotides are TGTGCCACCAGCGATCTGAGGACGACTAGCGGCAATGAGCAGTTCTTC. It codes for CATSDLRTTSGNEQFF.

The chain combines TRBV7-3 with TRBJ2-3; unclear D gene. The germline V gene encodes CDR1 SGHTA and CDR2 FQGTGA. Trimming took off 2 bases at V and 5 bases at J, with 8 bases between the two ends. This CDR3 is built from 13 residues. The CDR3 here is CASSLEGEDTQYF. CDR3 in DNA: TGTGCCAGCAGCTTAGAAGGCGAAGATACGCAGTATTTT. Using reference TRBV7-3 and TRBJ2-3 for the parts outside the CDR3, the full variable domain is GAGVSQTPSNKVTEKGKYVELRCDPISGHTALYWYRQSLGQGPEFLIYFQGTGAADDSGLPNDRFFAVRPEGSVSTLKIQRTERGDSAVYLCASSLEGEDTQYFGPGTRLTVL.

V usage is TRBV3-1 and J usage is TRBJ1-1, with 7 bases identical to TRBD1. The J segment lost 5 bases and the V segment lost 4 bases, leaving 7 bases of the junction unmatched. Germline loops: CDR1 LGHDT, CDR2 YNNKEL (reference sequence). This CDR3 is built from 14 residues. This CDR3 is CASSLTTGVTEAFF. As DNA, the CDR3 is TGTGCCAGCAGCCTTACAACAGGGGTTACTGAAGCTTTCTTT.

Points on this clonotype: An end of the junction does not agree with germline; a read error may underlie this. The CDR3 DNA is TGTGCCAGCAGTTCCGACAGGCCACTCCTGGGACTAGCGGGGAACGAGGAGTACTTC. It codes for CASSSDRPLLGLAGNEEYF. The J gene is TRBJ2-7, the V gene TRBV28; 13 bases fit TRBD2. The CDR3 runs to 19 residues. In germline, CDR1 is MDHEN, CDR2 SYDVKM.

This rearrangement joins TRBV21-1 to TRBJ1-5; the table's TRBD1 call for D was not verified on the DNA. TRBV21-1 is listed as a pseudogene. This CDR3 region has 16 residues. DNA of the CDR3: TGTGCCAGCAGCAAAGAGGGACGGATGAGGGGACAGCCCCAGCATTTT. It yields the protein CASSKEGRMRGQPQHF.

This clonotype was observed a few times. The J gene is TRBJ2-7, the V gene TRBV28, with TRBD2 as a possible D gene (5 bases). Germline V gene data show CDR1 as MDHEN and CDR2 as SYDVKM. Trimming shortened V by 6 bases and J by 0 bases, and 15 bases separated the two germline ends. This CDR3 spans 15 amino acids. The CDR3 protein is CASSLTAVSSYEQYF. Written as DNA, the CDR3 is TGTGCCAGCAGCCTAACAGCGGTTAGCTCCTACGAGCAGTACTTC.

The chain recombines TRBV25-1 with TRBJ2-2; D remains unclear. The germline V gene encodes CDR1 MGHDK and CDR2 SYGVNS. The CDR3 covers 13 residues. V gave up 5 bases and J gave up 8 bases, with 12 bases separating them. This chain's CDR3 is CASSLPLGGELFF. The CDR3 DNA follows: TGTGCCAGCAGTCTGCCCCTGGGAGGGGAGCTGTTTTTT.

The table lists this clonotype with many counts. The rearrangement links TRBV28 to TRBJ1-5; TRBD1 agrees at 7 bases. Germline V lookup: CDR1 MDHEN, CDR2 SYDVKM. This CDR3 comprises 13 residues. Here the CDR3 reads CAPLQGTSQPQHF. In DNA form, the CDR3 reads TGTGCACCACTACAGGGGACCAGTCAGCCCCAGCATTTT.

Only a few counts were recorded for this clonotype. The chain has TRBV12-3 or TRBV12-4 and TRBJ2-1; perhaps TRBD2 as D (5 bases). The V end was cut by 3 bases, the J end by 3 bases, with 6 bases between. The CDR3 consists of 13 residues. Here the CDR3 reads CASSFRDYNEQFF. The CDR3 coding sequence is TGTGCCAGCAGTTTCCGGGACTACAATGAGCAGTTCTTC.

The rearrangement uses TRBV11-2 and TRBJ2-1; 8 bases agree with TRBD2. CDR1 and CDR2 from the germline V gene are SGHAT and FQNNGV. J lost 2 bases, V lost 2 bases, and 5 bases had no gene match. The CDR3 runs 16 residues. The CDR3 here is CASSLSAGAAYNEQFF. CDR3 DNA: TGTGCCAGCAGCTTATCAGCGGGAGCGGCCTACAATGAGCAGTTCTTC.

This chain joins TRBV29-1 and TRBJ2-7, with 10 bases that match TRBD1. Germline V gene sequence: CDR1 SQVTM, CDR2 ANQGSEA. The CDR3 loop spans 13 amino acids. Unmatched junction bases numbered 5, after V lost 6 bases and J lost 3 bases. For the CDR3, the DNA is TGCAGCGTGACAGGGGGCGACGACTACGAGCAGTACTTC. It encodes CSVTGGDDYEQYF.

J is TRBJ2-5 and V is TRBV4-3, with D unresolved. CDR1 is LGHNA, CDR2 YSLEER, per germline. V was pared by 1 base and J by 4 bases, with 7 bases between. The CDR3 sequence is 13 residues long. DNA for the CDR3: TGCGCCAGCAGCCAAGGGCTGACAGAGACCCAGTACTTC. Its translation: CASSQGLTETQYF.

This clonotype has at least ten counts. CDR3 sequence reads: CASSLWGPGELFF. The CDR3 DNA reads TGTGCCAGCAGCCTATGGGGGCCCGGGGAGCTGTTTTTT. The J gene is TRBJ2-2, the V gene TRBV7-3; D is perhaps TRBD1 (6 bases). Trimming removed 5 bases from V and 6 bases from J, with 10 bases in between. Germline CDR1 reads SGHTA; CDR2 reads FQGTGA. The CDR3 runs 13 residues.

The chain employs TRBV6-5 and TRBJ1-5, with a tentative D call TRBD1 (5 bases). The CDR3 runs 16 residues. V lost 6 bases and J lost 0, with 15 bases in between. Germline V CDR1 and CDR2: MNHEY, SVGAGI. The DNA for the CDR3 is TGTGCCAGCAGAAACCTCGATGGGACTAGCAATCAGCCCCAGCATTTT. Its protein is CASRNLDGTSNQPQHF.

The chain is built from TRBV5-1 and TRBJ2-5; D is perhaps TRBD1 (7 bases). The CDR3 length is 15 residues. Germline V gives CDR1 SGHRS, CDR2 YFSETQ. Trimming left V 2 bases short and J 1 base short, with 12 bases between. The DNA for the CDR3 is TGCGCCAGCAGCTTATCAGGGGGAGGCCAAGAGACCCAGTACTTC. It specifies CASSLSGGGQETQYF.

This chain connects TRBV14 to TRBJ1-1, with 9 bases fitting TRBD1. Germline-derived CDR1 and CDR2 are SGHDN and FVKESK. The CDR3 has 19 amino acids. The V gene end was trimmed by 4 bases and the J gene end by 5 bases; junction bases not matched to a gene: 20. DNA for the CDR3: TGTGCCAGCAGCCTTCAAGACCTCGGGACAGGGTCGCGGGGTACTGAAGCTTTCTTT. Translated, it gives CASSLQDLGTGSRGTEAFF.

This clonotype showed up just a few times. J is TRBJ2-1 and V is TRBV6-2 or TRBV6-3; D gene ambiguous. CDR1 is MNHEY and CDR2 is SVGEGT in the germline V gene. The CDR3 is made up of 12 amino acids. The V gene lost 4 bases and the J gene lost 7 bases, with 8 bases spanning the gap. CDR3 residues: CASSSYQNEQFF. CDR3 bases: TGTGCCAGCAGTTCTTACCAAAATGAGCAGTTCTTC.

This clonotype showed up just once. The CDR3 spells CASSQGPALSAYNEQFF. CDR3 sequence (DNA): TGTGCCAGCAGCCAGGGACCAGCACTATCGGCCTACAATGAGCAGTTCTTC. J is TRBJ2-1 and V is TRBV3-1; D tentatively reads TRBD1 or TRBD2 (5 bases each). This CDR3 region has 17 residues. CDR1 LGHDT and CDR2 YNNKEL come from the germline V gene (reference sequence). V lost 3 bases and J lost 2, with 17 bases in between.

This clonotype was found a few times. CDR3 residues: CASSSQYEQYF. For the CDR3, the DNA is TGTGCCAGCAGCTCCCAGTACGAGCAGTACTTC. The rearrangement links TRBV3-1 to TRBJ2-7; unclear D gene. Germline lookup yields CDR1 LGHDT and CDR2 YNNKEL (reference sequence). The V end was cut by 5 bases, the J end by 4 bases, with 6 bases between. The CDR3 sequence is 11 residues long.

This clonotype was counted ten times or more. The CDR3 nucleotides are TGTGCCAGCAGTGCCGCAACAGGGAATTTAGGAAACACCATATATTTT. It codes for CASSAATGNLGNTIYF. The chain couples TRBV6-1 to TRBJ1-3; D may be TRBD1 (6 bases). This CDR3 is 16 amino acids long. The V gene lost 4 bases and the J gene lost 4 bases, with 17 bases spanning the gap. CDR1 and CDR2 (germline): MNHNS, SASEGT.

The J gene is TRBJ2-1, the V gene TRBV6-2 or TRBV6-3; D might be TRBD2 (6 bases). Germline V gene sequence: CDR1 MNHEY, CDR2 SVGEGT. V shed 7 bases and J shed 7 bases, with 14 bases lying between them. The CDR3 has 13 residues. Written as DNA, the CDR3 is TGTGCCAGCACCCCCGGGACTCCTAATGAGCAGTTCTTC. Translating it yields CASTPGTPNEQFF.

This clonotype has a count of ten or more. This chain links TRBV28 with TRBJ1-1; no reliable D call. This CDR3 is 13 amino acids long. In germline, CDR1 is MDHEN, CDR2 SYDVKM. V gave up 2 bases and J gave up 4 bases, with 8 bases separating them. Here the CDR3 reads CASSLREGTEAFF. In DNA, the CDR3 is TGTGCCAGCAGTTTAAGGGAAGGCACTGAAGCTTTCTTT.

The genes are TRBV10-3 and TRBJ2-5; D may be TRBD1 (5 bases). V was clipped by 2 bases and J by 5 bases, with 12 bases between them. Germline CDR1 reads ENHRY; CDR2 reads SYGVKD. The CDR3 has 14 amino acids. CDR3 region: CAISEGVGQETQYF. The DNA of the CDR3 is TGTGCCATCAGTGAGGGGGTGGGGCAGGAGACCCAGTACTTC.